These T cell receptor beta chains were read from a single sample in a study of shared clonotypes between healthy human individuals. Only in-frame clones appear in the TCRdb table, and some are missing; sequencing was by immunoSEQ multiplex PCR. The data show about 680,000 clones, about three quarters seen once. Sequenced material: memory CD4+ T cells sorted from blood. These receptor sequences come from a woman aged 30 to 39 in good health. The CDR3 runs from the conserved cysteine through the conserved F or W. D genes are given only for firm matches. The listing skips clone size in some rows; elsewhere it reads once, few, many or a size class.

clone size: NA
J gene: TRBJ1-4
D gene: NA
V gene: TRBV11-1
CDR3 protein: CASSSPAGAANEKLFF
CDR3 DNA: TGTGCCAGCAGCAGCCCGGCGGGAGCGGCTAATGAAAAACTGTTTTTT

clone size: NA
J gene: TRBJ2-3
D gene: TRBD1
V gene: TRBV7-9
CDR3 protein: CASSLVQGVHTDTQYF
CDR3 DNA: TGTGCCAGCAGCTTAGTACAGGGGGTCCACACAGATACGCAGTATTTT

clone size: NA
J gene: TRBJ1-4
D gene: NA
V gene: TRBV5-6
CDR3 protein: CASSLAGLGEKLFF
CDR3 DNA: TGTGCCAGCAGCTTGGCAGGGTTGGGTGAAAAACTGTTTTTT

clone size: once
J gene: TRBJ2-3
D gene: TRBD1
V gene: TRBV2
CDR3 protein: CASKYRDRATDTQYF
CDR3 DNA: TGTGCCAGCAAGTACCGGGACAGGGCTACCGATACGCAGTATTTT

clone size: NA
J gene: TRBJ2-3
D gene: TRBD1
V gene: TRBV5-1
CDR3 protein: CASSVGQGASTDTQYF
CDR3 DNA: TGCGCCAGCAGCGTCGGACAGGGAGCTAGCACAGATACGCAGTATTTT

clone size: NA
J gene: TRBJ2-7
D gene: NA
V gene: TRBV23-1
CDR3 protein: CASTPGNEQYF
CDR3 DNA: TGCGCCAGCACCCCAGGGAACGAGCAGTACTTC

clone size: NA
J gene: TRBJ1-2
D gene: NA
V gene: TRBV7-9
CDR3 protein: CTSSLQGPNYGYTF
CDR3 DNA: TGTACCAGCAGCTTGCAGGGCCCTAACTATGGCTACACCTTC

clone size: NA
J gene: TRBJ2-7
D gene: NA
V gene: TRBV9
CDR3 protein: CASSVGYRSSSYEQYF
CDR3 DNA: TGTGCCAGCAGCGTAGGGTACAGATCAAGCTCCTACGAGCAGTACTTC

clone size: NA
J gene: TRBJ1-1
D gene: TRBD1
V gene: TRBV30
CDR3 protein: CAWSVNTGTANTEAFF
CDR3 DNA: TGTGCCTGGAGTGTAAACACGGGGACAGCCAACACTGAAGCTTTCTTT

clone size: NA
J gene: TRBJ2-7
D gene: TRBD1
V gene: TRBV6-1
CDR3 protein: CASSRGSVYEQYF
CDR3 DNA: TGTGCCAGCAGCAGGGGGTCGGTTTACGAGCAGTACTTC

clone size: NA
J gene: TRBJ1-5
D gene: NA
V gene: TRBV15
CDR3 protein: CATSPLLDGPQHF
CDR3 DNA: TGTGCCACCTCACCGCTCCTGGACGGGCCACAGCATTTT

clone size: NA
J gene: TRBJ1-5
D gene: TRBD1
V gene: TRBV5-8
CDR3 protein: CASSPRQGRQPQHF
CDR3 DNA: TGTGCCAGCAGCCCAAGACAGGGCCGCCAGCCCCAGCATTTT

clone size: NA
J gene: TRBJ2-5
D gene: NA
V gene: TRBV5-4
CDR3 protein: CASSWESEETQYF
CDR3 DNA: TGTGCCAGCAGCTGGGAAAGCGAAGAGACCCAGTACTTC

clone size: NA
J gene: TRBJ2-5
D gene: NA
V gene: TRBV5-1
CDR3 protein: CASSEDWPGETQYF
CDR3 DNA: TGCGCCAGCAGCGAGGACTGGCCGGGAGAGACCCAGTACTTC

clone size: once
J gene: TRBJ2-3
D gene: NA
V gene: TRBV15
CDR3 protein: CATSRDGDSTDTQYF
CDR3 DNA: TGTGCCACCAGCAGAGATGGGGACAGCACAGATACGCAGTATTTT

clone size: NA
J gene: TRBJ2-3
D gene: NA
V gene: TRBV28
CDR3 protein: CASSLNSGGGFTDTQYF
CDR3 DNA: TGTGCCAGCAGTTTAAACTCTGGGGGGGGCTTCACAGATACGCAGTATTTT

clone size: NA
J gene: TRBJ1-1
D gene: TRBD1
V gene: TRBV11-1
CDR3 protein: CASKRAGGGFDTEAFF
CDR3 DNA: TGTGCCAGCAAGAGGGCAGGGGGCGGATTCGACACTGAAGCTTTCTTT

clone size: few
J gene: TRBJ2-3
D gene: TRBD2
V gene: TRBV5-6
CDR3 protein: CASSSSGLAGADTQYF
CDR3 DNA: TGTGCCAGCAGCTCATCGGGACTAGCGGGGGCAGATACGCAGTATTTT

clone size: NA
J gene: TRBJ1-3
D gene: TRBD1
V gene: TRBV5-1
CDR3 protein: CASSPGAGGYTIYF
CDR3 DNA: TGCGCCAGCAGCCCCGGGGCAGGGGGTTACACCATATATTTT

clone size: NA
J gene: TRBJ1-5
D gene: TRBD1
V gene: TRBV28
CDR3 protein: CASSHITQGAGNQPQHF
CDR3 DNA: TGTGCCAGCAGTCATATAACACAGGGGGCCGGCAATCAGCCCCAGCATTTT

clone size: few
J gene: TRBJ2-1
D gene: TRBD2
V gene: TRBV2
CDR3 protein: CASSPRTSGRYEQFF
CDR3 DNA: TGTGCCAGCAGTCCCCGGACTAGCGGGAGGTATGAGCAGTTCTTC

clone size: NA
J gene: TRBJ1-3
D gene: NA
V gene: TRBV28
CDR3 protein: CASSFLRGKERGNTIYF
CDR3 DNA: TGTGCCAGCAGTTTTCTCCGGGGGAAGGAGCGCGGAAACACCATATATTTT

clone size: few
J gene: TRBJ2-6
D gene: NA
V gene: TRBV19
CDR3 protein: CASSGGRAGANVLTF
CDR3 DNA: TGTGCCAGTAGTGGAGGACGGGCTGGGGCCAACGTCCTGACTTTC

clone size: NA
J gene: TRBJ2-1
D gene: TRBD2
V gene: TRBV28
CDR3 protein: CASSFRQATSGYQFNEQFF
CDR3 DNA: TGTGCCAGCAGTTTTAGACAGGCGACTAGCGGCTATCAGTTTAATGAGCAGTTCTTC

clone size: NA
J gene: TRBJ2-1
D gene: NA
V gene: TRBV6-1
CDR3 protein: CASRLTSYNEQFF
CDR3 DNA: TGTGCCAGCAGACTGACATCTTACAATGAGCAGTTCTTC

clone size: once
J gene: TRBJ1-4
D gene: NA
V gene: TRBV28
CDR3 protein: CASSHLYRTTNEKLFF
CDR3 DNA: TGTGCCAGCAGTCACCTGTACCGGACAACTAATGAAAAACTGTTTTTT

clone size: NA
J gene: TRBJ1-3
D gene: NA
V gene: TRBV20-1
CDR3 protein: CGTGTGNTIYF
CDR3 DNA: TGCGGAACAGGGACTGGAAACACCATATATTTT

clone size: NA
J gene: TRBJ1-2
D gene: TRBD1
V gene: TRBV5-1
CDR3 protein: CASSLALQGAEGYTF
CDR3 DNA: TGCGCCAGCAGCTTGGCCCTACAGGGGGCGGAGGGCTACACCTTC

clone size: few
J gene: TRBJ2-7
D gene: TRBD1
V gene: TRBV29-1
CDR3 protein: CSVDPTGTYEQYF
CDR3 DNA: TGCAGCGTCGACCCGACAGGGACCTACGAGCAGTACTTC

clone size: NA
J gene: TRBJ2-7
D gene: TRBD2
V gene: TRBV7-2
CDR3 protein: CASSPIRSSGLYEQYF
CDR3 DNA: TGTGCCAGCAGCCCCATTCGGTCTAGCGGGCTCTACGAGCAGTACTTC

clone size: NA
J gene: TRBJ2-7
D gene: NA
V gene: TRBV7-2
CDR3 protein: CASSLRLYEQYF
CDR3 DNA: TGTGCCAGCAGCTTAAGATTGTACGAGCAGTACTTC

clone size: NA
J gene: TRBJ2-1
D gene: NA
V gene: TRBV6-5
CDR3 protein: CASSSSRGQSNEQFF
CDR3 DNA: TGTGCCAGCAGTTCGTCCCGCGGACAGTCCAATGAGCAGTTCTTC

clone size: NA
J gene: TRBJ2-7
D gene: TRBD1
V gene: TRBV2
CDR3 protein: CASSARTGNNEQYF
CDR3 DNA: TGTGCCAGCAGTGCCCGGACAGGGAATAACGAGCAGTACTTC

clone size: few
J gene: TRBJ2-4
D gene: TRBD2
V gene: TRBV7-2
CDR3 protein: CASSLDGTSGGRNIQYF
CDR3 DNA: TGTGCCAGCAGCTTAGACGGGACTAGCGGAGGTAGAAACATTCAGTACTTC